The 2 T cell receptor beta chains reported below all come from one sample, sequenced in a study of breast tumors, draining lymph nodes, adjacent tissues (dated by TCRdb to 2016 to 2017). The library was built by means of multiplex PCR. The data were produced on an Illumina HiSeq 2000. TCRdb took the public reads, trimmed them with fastp at Q25, ran MiXCR for clone calling and kept in-frame beta chains. CDR3 protein duplicates are merged, each entry listing the most common genes and DNA. This sample lists some 130,000 distinct CDR3 sequences; roughly 21% were detected once. In total, the top ten clones hold around 3.5% of the sample. Lymph node samples were obtained from the axillary draining lymph nodes of breast cancer patients. Sequences were obtained from axillary lymph node tissue. These receptors originate from a female donor with breast cancer. Some clones in this sample may be carry-over from other donors' samples.

As to this clonotype: The CDR3 carries no conserved terminal phenylalanine or tryptophan, so it likely arises from a read error. It is unclear where the CDR3 begins or ends on the DNA, so no DNA is shown, and the CDR3 is as TCRdb lists it. The chain combines TRBV20-1 with TRBJ2-1; the table names TRBD1, a call not compared with the DNA. The germline CDR1 and CDR2 sequences are DFQATT and SNEGSKA (reference sequence). The CDR3 is made up of 12 amino acids, end residues included. This chain's CDR3 is CSASEQGNERFS.

This clonotype was observed a handful of times. The rearrangement joins TRBV5-1 to TRBJ1-5; the D gene is possibly TRBD1 (5 bases). The ends were cut back, 0 bases at V and 5 bases at J, with 15 bases in the middle. The CDR3 sequence is 16 residues long. Germline CDR1 is SGHRS and CDR2 is YFSETQ. In DNA, the CDR3 is TGCGCCAGCAGCTTGGCAGGGAACGGAGAGGATCAGCCCCAGCATTTT. Protein product: CASSLAGNGEDQPQHF.